These 19 T cell receptor beta chains share one sample of origin, sequenced in a study of shared clonotypes between healthy human individuals. This table comes from immunoSEQ multiplex PCR, and its TCRdb copy is limited to in-frame clones, with some not included. Seen here are some 350,000 clones, roughly 70% observed once, and the top ten hold approximately 10%. Sequencing was done on a sample of memory CD4+ T cells sorted from blood. The subset was: CD45RA-negative fraction. The receptors stem from a man aged 30 to 39 in good health.

At least ten counts were recorded for this clone. V and J are TRBV27 and TRBJ2-3; TRBD2 matches 9 bases. V lost 5 bases to trimming and J lost 5 bases; unmatched junction nucleotides: 14. Germline CDR1 is MNHEY and CDR2 is SMNVEV (reference sequence). CDR3 length equals 17 residues. The CDR3 coding sequence is TGTGCCAGCAGTCCTGATTATAGCGGGAGCGGTGGAGATACGCAGTATTTT. Amino acids: CASSPDYSGSGGDTQYF.

The rearrangement joins TRBV5-8 to TRBJ1-5, with 7 bases identical to TRBD1. This CDR3 has 16 amino acids. Germline loops: CDR1 SGHTS, CDR2 YDEGEE. Losses at the gene ends were 4 bases for V and 5 bases for J; bases not matched to a gene: 12. CDR3 protein: CASSPWAGQGDQPQHF. The CDR3 nucleotides read TGTGCCAGCAGCCCCTGGGCGGGGCAGGGGGATCAGCCCCAGCATTTT.

The chain is built from TRBV10-2 and TRBJ1-5; 7 nucleotides align to TRBD1. The CDR3 spans 14 residues. V shed 4 bases, J shed 3 bases, and the junction held 3 bases outside the gene matches. Germline V gene sequence: CDR1 WSHSY, CDR2 SAAADI. This chain's CDR3 is CASSGGGINQPQHF. In DNA form, the CDR3 reads TGCGCCAGCAGTGGAGGGGGCATCAATCAGCCCCAGCATTTT.

This clone was recorded at least ten times. V usage is TRBV15 and J usage is TRBJ1-2; D not certain. CDR1 and CDR2 from the germline V gene are LNHNV and YYDKDF (reference sequence). The ends were cut back, 4 bases at V and 2 bases at J, with 5 bases in the middle. CDR3 length: 12 residues. This chain's CDR3 is CATSKDNYGYTF. CDR3 coding DNA: TGTGCCACCAGCAAGGACAACTATGGCTACACCTTC.

The count of this clone is one. The V and J genes are TRBV6-6 and TRBJ1-6; D unresolved. This CDR3 comprises 13 residues. V was clipped by 7 bases and J by 10 bases, with 14 bases between them. Germline-derived CDR1 and CDR2 are MNHNY and SVGAGI (reference sequence). In DNA form, the CDR3 reads TGTGCCAGCAATGGGGAGTGGACCTCACCCCTCCACTTT. It is translated as CASNGEWTSPLHF.

The V call is TRBV27, the J call TRBJ1-5; D is undetermined. Trimming stripped 5 bases from V and 5 bases from J, with 10 bases between. The CDR3 sequence is 13 residues long. Germline CDR1 MNHEY, CDR2 SMNVEV (reference sequence). CDR3 region: CASSQNRDQPQHF. The CDR3 bases are TGTGCCAGCAGTCAAAATCGGGATCAGCCCCAGCATTTT.

The chain employs TRBV12-2 and TRBJ2-7; the listed D gene, TRBD2, was not tested against the DNA. TRBV12-2 is designated a pseudogene. The CDR3 spans 18 residues. The chain's CDR3 is CASRLARVAGRRSYEQYF. CDR3 in DNA: TGTGCAAGTCGCTTAGCGCGAGTTGCGGGGAGGCGCTCCTACGAGCAGTACTTC.

This rearrangement joins TRBV5-1 to TRBJ1-2; D is ambiguous. The germline gives CDR1 SGHRS, CDR2 YFSETQ. This CDR3 has 19 amino acids. V dropped 4 bases and J dropped 0 bases, with 25 bases sitting between them. CDR3 amino acids: CASSPPGREFQQANYGYTF. The CDR3 DNA is TGCGCCAGCAGCCCCCCCGGTCGGGAATTCCAACAAGCTAACTATGGCTACACCTTC.

This CDR3 is CASSPGNRGNYGYTF. As DNA, the CDR3 is TGTGCCAGCAGCCCAGGAAACAGGGGGAACTATGGCTACACCTTC. This chain links TRBV11-3 with TRBJ1-2, with 8 bases aligning to TRBD1. Germline CDR1 SGHNT, CDR2 YENEEA. V shed 5 bases and J 2 bases; nucleotides not matched to a gene: 7. There are 15 residues in the CDR3.

The chain uses TRBV7-2 and TRBJ2-4, with 9 nucleotides matching TRBD2. The ends lost 4 bases at V and 0 bases at J; junction bases unmatched: 7. Germline V lookup: CDR1 SGHTA, CDR2 FQGNSA. This CDR3 has 17 residues. The CDR3 loop is CASSSGTSQIAKNIQYF. The CDR3 DNA follows: TGTGCCAGCAGCTCCGGGACTAGCCAGATAGCCAAAAACATTCAGTACTTC.

The rearrangement joins TRBV18 to TRBJ2-3; 8 nucleotides line up with TRBD2. Germline V gene lookup returns CDR1 KGHSH and CDR2 LQKENI. J lost 4 bases, V lost 6 bases, and 12 bases had no gene match. This CDR3 comprises 16 residues. CDR3 region: CASSSTGSGGADTQYF. CDR3 in DNA: TGTGCCAGCTCGTCAACAGGGTCGGGAGGGGCAGATACGCAGTATTTT.

The V gene is TRBV15, the J gene TRBJ1-5; D may be TRBD1 (5 bases). Trimming cost V 0 bases and J 8 bases, with 17 bases left between them. The CDR3 consists of 16 residues. Per the germline V gene, CDR1 is LNHNV and CDR2 is YYDKDF (reference sequence). The CDR3 DNA sequence: TGTGCCACCAGCAGAGAGGCAGGGCCTAAAATTAAGCCCCAGCATTTT. Amino acid sequence: CATSREAGPKIKPQHF.

This clone came up a few times. CDR3 amino acids: CASSVGQTYEQYF. Written as DNA, the CDR3 is TGTGCCAGCAGCGTAGGGCAGACCTACGAGCAGTACTTC. The chain uses TRBV9 and TRBJ2-7; no definite D call. Germline CDR1 is SGDLS and CDR2 is YYNGEE. Trimming removed 0 bases at V and 2 bases at J, with 6 bases between. CDR3 length: 13 amino acids.

The gene calls are TRBV27 and TRBJ2-7; the match to TRBD2 covers 7 bases. Germline lookup yields CDR1 MNHEY and CDR2 SMNVEV (reference sequence). Germline trimming cut 6 bases from V and 2 bases from J; bases unmatched to any gene: 7. This CDR3 has 14 amino acids. CDR3 nucleotide sequence: TGTGCCAGCAGAACCAGCGGGACCGCCTACGAGCAGTACTTC. Its translation: CASRTSGTAYEQYF.

There are a few counts of this clone. The chain employs TRBV2 and TRBJ1-5; no clear D. The CDR3 totals 15 residues. Per germline, CDR1 SNHLY and CDR2 FYNNEI. V was cut by 7 bases and J by 1 base, with 14 bases left in between. CDR3 protein: CASKVEWASNQPQHF. The DNA for the CDR3 is TGTGCCAGCAAAGTTGAATGGGCAAGCAATCAGCCCCAGCATTTT. The full variable domain, in which reference TRBV2 and TRBJ1-5 provide the parts outside the CDR3, is EPEVTQTPSHQVTQMGQEVILRCVPISNHLYFYWYRQILGQKVEFLVSFYNNEISEKSEIFDDQFSVERPDGSNFTLKIRSTKLEDSAMYFCASKVEWASNQPQHFGDGTRLSIL.

The V call is TRBV28, the J call TRBJ1-1; D may be TRBD1 (6 bases). CDR3 length equals 16 residues. V shed 4 bases and J shed 4 bases, with 19 bases lying between them. Looked up from germline, CDR1 is MDHEN and CDR2 is SYDVKM. CDR3 sequence: CASSSQTRTAGTEAFF. DNA for the CDR3: TGTGCCAGCAGTTCCCAGACACGGACAGCGGGCACTGAAGCTTTCTTT.

The rearrangement uses TRBV28 and TRBJ2-7; 8 positions match TRBD1. The ends lost 6 bases at V and 7 bases at J; junction bases unmatched: 8. Germline V gives CDR1 MDHEN, CDR2 SYDVKM. The CDR3 extends over 13 amino acids. The CDR3 reads CASRSQGAREQYF. Written as DNA, the CDR3 is TGTGCCAGCAGGTCCCAGGGGGCGAGGGAGCAGTACTTC.

This sequence joins TRBV18 and TRBJ2-7; the D gene is possibly TRBD1 (6 bases). Looked up from germline, CDR1 is KGHSH and CDR2 is LQKENI. This CDR3 region has 14 residues. The V gene lost 5 bases and the J gene lost 2 bases, with 13 bases spanning the gap. This CDR3 reads CASSGGQLTYEQYF. The CDR3 nucleotides are TGTGCCAGCTCAGGTGGACAGTTAACCTACGAGCAGTACTTC.

V and J are TRBV18 and TRBJ1-4; TRBD1 might be the D (6 bases). The V and J ends lost 3 bases and 1 base respectively, with 15 bases between them. The CDR3 runs to 17 residues. Germline V lookup: CDR1 KGHSH, CDR2 LQKENI. CDR3 residues: CASSPGGGARTNEKLFF. In nucleotides, the CDR3 is TGTGCCAGCTCACCCGGCGGGGGGGCGCGAACTAATGAAAAACTGTTTTTT.